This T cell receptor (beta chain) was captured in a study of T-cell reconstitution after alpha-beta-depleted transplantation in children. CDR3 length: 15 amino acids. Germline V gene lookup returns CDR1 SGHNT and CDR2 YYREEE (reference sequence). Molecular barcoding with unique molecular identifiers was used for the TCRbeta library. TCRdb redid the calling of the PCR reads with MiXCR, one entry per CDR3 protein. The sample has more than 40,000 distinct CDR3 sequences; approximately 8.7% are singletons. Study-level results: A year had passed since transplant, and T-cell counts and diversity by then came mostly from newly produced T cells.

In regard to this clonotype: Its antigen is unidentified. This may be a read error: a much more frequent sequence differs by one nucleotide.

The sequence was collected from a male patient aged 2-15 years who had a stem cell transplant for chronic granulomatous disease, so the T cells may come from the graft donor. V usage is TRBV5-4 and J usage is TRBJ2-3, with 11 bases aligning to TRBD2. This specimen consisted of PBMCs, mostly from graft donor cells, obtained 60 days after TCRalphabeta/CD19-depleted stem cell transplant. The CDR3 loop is CVSSPGLAVTDTQYF. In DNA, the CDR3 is TGCGTCAGCAGCCCGGGACTAGCGGTCACAGATACGCAGTATTTT.